Below, 6 T cell receptor beta chains from the same sample are listed, as sequenced in a study of blood T cell repertoires in COVID-19. Method: immunoSEQ multiplex PCR; TCRdb's copy keeps in-frame clones and lacks some. The sample shows approximately 50,000 clones, 75% to 90% of them seen only once. Sequenced input: peripheral blood. These receptor sequences come from a man in his sixties with acute or convalescent COVID-19.

The rearrangement links TRBV5-4 to TRBJ2-5; 8 bases fit TRBD2. The CDR3 is 15 amino acids. The V gene end was trimmed by 3 bases and the J gene end by 5 bases; junction bases not matched to a gene: 9. The germline V gene encodes CDR1 SGHNT and CDR2 YYREEE (reference sequence). CDR3 DNA sequence: TGTGCCAGCAGCTCATCGGGACTAGGTGGTGAGACCCAGTACTTC. Encoded protein: CASSSSGLGGETQYF.

The rearrangement joins TRBV30 to TRBJ2-7; D is undetermined. The V end lost 0 bases, the J end lost 7 bases, and 16 bases lay between the germline ends. CDR3 size: 14 residues. CDR1 is GTSNPN, CDR2 SVGIG, per germline (reference sequence). CDR3 loop: CAWSVLGQFGEQYF. The CDR3 nucleotides read TGTGCCTGGAGTGTACTTGGGCAGTTTGGGGAGCAGTACTTC.

V is TRBV3-1 (or the pseudogene TRBV3-2) and J is TRBJ2-6; 11 positions agree with TRBD1. Germline CDR1 is LGHDT and CDR2 is YNNKEL (reference sequence). This CDR3 is 22 amino acids long. V lost 4 bases to trimming and J lost 0 bases; unmatched junction nucleotides: 17. Here the CDR3 reads CASSRSDRGPPRFISGANVLTF. As DNA, the CDR3 is TGTGCCAGCAGCCGGTCGGACAGGGGGCCCCCCCGCTTTATCTCTGGGGCCAACGTCCTGACTTTC.

This clone was counted between two and nine times. The chain employs TRBV9 and TRBJ1-1; D is unresolved. Between the trimmed V and J ends, which lost 1 base and 1 base, there was a span of 5 bases. Germline CDR1 and CDR2: SGDLS and YYNGEE. The CDR3 has 13 amino acids. This CDR3 is CASSVYKNTEAFF. As DNA, the CDR3 is TGTGCCAGCAGCGTATACAAGAACACTGAAGCTTTCTTT.

CDR3 DNA sequence: TGTGCCTGGAGTTCTAGCGGGACCACAGATACGCAGTATTTT. As protein: CAWSSSGTTDTQYF. The V call is TRBV30, the J call TRBJ2-3; 9 bases agree with TRBD2. Germline loops: CDR1 GTSNPN, CDR2 SVGIG (reference sequence). The CDR3 is 14 amino acids. The V and J ends lost 2 bases and 2 bases, in that order; junction bases with no gene match: 2. The whole variable domain, filled in from reference TRBV30 and TRBJ2-3, reads SQTIHQWPATLVQPVGSPLSLECTVEGTSNPNLYWYRQAAGRGLQLLFYSVGIGQISSEVPQNLSASRPQDRQFILSSKKLLLSDSGFYLCAWSSSGTTDTQYFGPGTRLTVL.

This chain links TRBV30 with TRBJ1-2, with a tentative D call TRBD1 (5 bases). The CDR3 has 12 amino acids. V was cut by 1 base and J by 8 bases, with 11 bases left in between. In germline, CDR1 is GTSNPN, CDR2 SVGIG (reference sequence). Written as DNA, the CDR3 is TGTGCCTGGAGTGGGGGGGTTTGGGGCTACACCTTC. Translated, it gives CAWSGGVWGYTF.